This T cell receptor beta chain was sequenced during a study of T cell responses to AZD1222 COVID-19 vaccine. The study's findings and limits: At baseline, just a handful of AZD1222 recipients tested seropositive.

Notes on this clone: The antigen is not known.

Profiled with immunoSEQ multiplex PCR; TCRdb holds only in-frame clones, not every one. The table shows 54,000 or so clones, with 88% occurring only once. V was clipped by 0 bases and J by 0 bases, with 7 bases between them. The CDR3 spans 15 residues. Germline-derived CDR1 and CDR2 are KGHSH and LQKENI. Sequencing used peripheral blood, obtained on day 0 of AZD1222 vaccination. The chain has TRBV18 and TRBJ2-3; D unclear. The receptor comes from an adult in good health. CDR3 in DNA: TGTGCCAGCTCACCACCCGGACGGAGCACAGATACGCAGTATTTT. This translates into CASSPPGRSTDTQYF.